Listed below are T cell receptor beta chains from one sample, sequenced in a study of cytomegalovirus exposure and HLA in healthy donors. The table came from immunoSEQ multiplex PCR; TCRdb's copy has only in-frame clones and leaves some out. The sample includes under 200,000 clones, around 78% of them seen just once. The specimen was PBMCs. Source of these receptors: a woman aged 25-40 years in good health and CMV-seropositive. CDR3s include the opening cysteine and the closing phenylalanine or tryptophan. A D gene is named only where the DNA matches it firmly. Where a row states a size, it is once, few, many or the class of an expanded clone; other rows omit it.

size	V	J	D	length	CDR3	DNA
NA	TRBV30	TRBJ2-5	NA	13	CAWSPGQRETQYF	TGTGCCTGGAGTCCAGGCCAACGAGAGACCCAGTACTTC
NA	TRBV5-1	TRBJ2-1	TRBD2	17	CASSSFSGTSSYNEQFF	TGCGCCAGCAGCTCGTTTAGCGGGACAAGCTCCTACAATGAGCAGTTCTTC
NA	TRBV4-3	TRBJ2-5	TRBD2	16	CASSRTSGPYQETQYF	TGCGCCAGCAGCCGGACTAGCGGACCGTACCAAGAGACCCAGTACTTC
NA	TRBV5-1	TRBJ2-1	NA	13	CASSSTEAGEQFF	TGCGCCAGCAGCTCTACGGAGGCGGGTGAGCAGTTCTTC
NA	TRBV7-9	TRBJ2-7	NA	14	CASSLGTVRVGQYF	TGTGCCAGCAGCTTAGGGACTGTCCGGGTTGGGCAGTACTTC
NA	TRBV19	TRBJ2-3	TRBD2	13	CASSTGGADTQYF	TGTGCCAGTAGTACGGGGGGAGCAGATACGCAGTATTTT
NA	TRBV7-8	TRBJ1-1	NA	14	CASSPPGQNTEAFF	TGTGCCAGCAGCCCGCCGGGACAGAACACTGAAGCTTTCTTT
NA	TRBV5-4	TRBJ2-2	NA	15	CASSFRGANTGELFF	TGTGCCAGCAGCTTCAGGGGGGCGAACACCGGGGAGCTGTTTTTT
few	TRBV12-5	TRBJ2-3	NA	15	CASGLGQVRTDTQYF	TGTGCTAGTGGTTTGGGACAGGTCCGCACAGATACGCAGTATTTT
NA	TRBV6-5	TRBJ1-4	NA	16	CASSYSRQRLPEKLFF	TGTGCCAGCAGTTACTCGAGGCAGAGGCTACCCGAAAAACTGTTTTTT
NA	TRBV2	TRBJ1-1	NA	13	CASSARQTDEAFF	TGTGCCAGCAGCGCAAGACAGACTGATGAAGCTTTCTTT
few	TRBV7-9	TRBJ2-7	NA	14	CASSLAATAYEQYF	TGTGCCAGCAGCTTAGCAGCGACAGCTTACGAGCAGTACTTC
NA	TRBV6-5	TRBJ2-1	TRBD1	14	CASSRPGWTGEQFF	TGTGCCAGCAGTCGACCCGGTTGGACAGGGGAGCAGTTCTTC
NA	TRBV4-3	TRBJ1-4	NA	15	CASSHNSGKGEKLFF	TGCGCCAGCAGCCACAACTCCGGGAAGGGTGAAAAACTGTTTTTT
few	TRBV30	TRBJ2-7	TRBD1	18	CAWSPPLRDRGIGHEQYF	TGTGCCTGGAGTCCCCCCTTACGGGACAGGGGTATCGGTCACGAGCAGTACTTC
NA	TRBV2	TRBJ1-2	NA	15	CASSERETQGKSYTF	TGTGCCAGCAGCGAGCGCGAAACCCAGGGGAAAAGCTACACCTTC
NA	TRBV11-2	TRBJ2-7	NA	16	CASSLDGAGLPYEQYF	TGTGCCAGCAGCTTAGATGGGGCAGGGCTCCCCTACGAGCAGTACTTC
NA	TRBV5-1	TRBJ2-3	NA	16	CASSTGLLTSTDTQYF	TGCGCCAGCAGCACGGGACTGTTGACTAGCACAGATACGCAGTATTTT
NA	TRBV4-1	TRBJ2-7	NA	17	CASSLVLGDSDTYEQYF	TGCGCCAGCAGCCTGGTATTGGGGGACTCTGATACCTACGAGCAGTACTTC
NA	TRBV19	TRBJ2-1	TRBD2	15	CASSLLAGGGDEQFF	TGTGCCAGTAGCCTACTAGCGGGAGGGGGTGATGAGCAGTTCTTC
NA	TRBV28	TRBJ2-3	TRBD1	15	CASSPFDRGSDTQYF	TGTGCCAGCAGCCCTTTCGACAGGGGGTCAGATACGCAGTATTTT
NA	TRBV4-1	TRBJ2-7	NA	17	CASSQEGGPGYSYEQYF	TGCGCCAGCAGCCAAGAGGGCGGCCCAGGGTACTCCTACGAGCAGTACTTC
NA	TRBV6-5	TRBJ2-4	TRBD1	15	CASSLNTGGINIQYF	TGTGCCAGCAGTCTAAACACAGGGGGCATAAACATTCAGTACTTC
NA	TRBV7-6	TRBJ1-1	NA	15	CASSSEGFFSTEAFF	TGTGCCAGCAGCTCGGAGGGTTTTTTTAGCACTGAAGCTTTCTTT
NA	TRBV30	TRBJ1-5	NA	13	CAWSEGLDQPQHF	TGTGCCTGGAGTGAGGGACTGGATCAGCCCCAGCATTTT
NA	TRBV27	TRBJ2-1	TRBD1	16	CASSSLGDRVYNEQFF	TGTGCCAGCAGTTCTTTGGGGGACAGGGTCTACAATGAGCAGTTCTTC
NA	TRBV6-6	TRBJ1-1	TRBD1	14	CASSRPDRDPEAFF	TGTGCCAGCAGTAGACCTGACAGGGACCCTGAAGCTTTCTTT
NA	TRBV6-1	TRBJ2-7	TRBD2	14	CASSRPGLAGEQYF	TGTGCCAGCAGCAGACCGGGACTAGCGGGTGAGCAGTACTTC
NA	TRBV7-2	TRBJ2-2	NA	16	CASSKQGGTNTGELFF	TGTGCCAGCAGCAAACAGGGGGGGACGAACACCGGGGAGCTGTTTTTT
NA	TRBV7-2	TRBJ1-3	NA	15	CASSLGMAGGNTIYF	TGTGCCAGCAGCTTAGGGATGGCGGGTGGAAACACCATATATTTT
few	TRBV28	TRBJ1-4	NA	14	CATHVGAVDGKLFF	TGTGCCACTCACGTAGGGGCGGTGGACGGAAAACTGTTTTTT
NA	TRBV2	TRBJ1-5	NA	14	CASSEDIVWEPQHF	TGTGCCAGCAGTGAGGACATCGTTTGGGAGCCCCAGCATTTT
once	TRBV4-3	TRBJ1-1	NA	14	CASSQVEGAVGAFF	TGCGCCAGCAGCCAAGTAGAGGGCGCCGTGGGGGCTTTCTTT
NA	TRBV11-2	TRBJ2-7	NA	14	CASSLSRGNYEQYF	TGTGCCAGCAGCTTATCTCGCGGGAACTACGAGCAGTACTTC
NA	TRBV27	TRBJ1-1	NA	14	CASSLRDSNTEAFF	TGTGCCAGCAGTTTAAGAGATAGCAACACTGAAGCTTTCTTT
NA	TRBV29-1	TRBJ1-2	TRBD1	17	CSSKGWDRETSGYGYTF	TGCAGCTCCAAAGGTTGGGACAGGGAAACATCGGGCTATGGCTACACCTTC
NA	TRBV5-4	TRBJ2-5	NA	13	CASSSQGQETQYF	TGTGCCAGCAGCTCCCAGGGACAAGAGACCCAGTACTTC
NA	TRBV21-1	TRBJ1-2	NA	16	CASVFGGGAHNYGYTF	NA
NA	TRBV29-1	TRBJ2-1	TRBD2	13	CSVETSQGLFQFF	TGCAGCGTTGAGACCTCCCAGGGACTATTTCAGTTCTTC
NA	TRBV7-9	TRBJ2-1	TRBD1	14	CASSPGTDYNEQFF	TGTGCCAGCAGCCCCGGGACAGATTACAATGAGCAGTTCTTC
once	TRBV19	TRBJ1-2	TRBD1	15	CASSPLGTVIYGYTF	TGTGCCAGTAGTCCCTTGGGGACAGTAATCTATGGCTACACCTTC
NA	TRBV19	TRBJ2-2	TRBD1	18	CASSIQLPGTANTGELFF	TGTGCCAGTAGTATACAACTTCCCGGGACAGCGAACACCGGGGAGCTGTTTTTT
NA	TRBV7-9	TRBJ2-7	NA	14	CASSQIGSIGEQYF	TGTGCCAGCAGCCAAATCGGGTCTATCGGCGAGCAGTACTTC
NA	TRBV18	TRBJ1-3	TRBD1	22	CASSPLPSIYPGQGVVGNTIYF	TGTGCCAGCTCACCTCTCCCATCGATCTACCCGGGACAGGGTGTAGTAGGAAACACCATATATTTT
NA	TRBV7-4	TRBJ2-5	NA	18	CASALSLIPRSYQETQYF	TGTGCCAGTGCACTATCCCTGATCCCGCGGTCGTACCAAGAGACCCAGTACTTC
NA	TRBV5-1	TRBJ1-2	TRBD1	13	CASGGQGYRGYTF	TGCGCCAGCGGGGGACAGGGGTATCGGGGCTACACCTTC
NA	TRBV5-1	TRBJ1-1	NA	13	CASSRQVHTEAFF	TGCGCCAGCAGCCGACAGGTTCACACTGAAGCTTTCTTT
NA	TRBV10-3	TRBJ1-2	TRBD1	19	CAISESSRQGNPQGYGYTF	TGTGCCATCAGTGAGTCATCCCGACAGGGTAACCCCCAAGGCTATGGCTACACCTTC
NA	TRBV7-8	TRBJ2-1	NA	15	CASFQGANSYNEQFF	TGTGCCAGCTTTCAAGGGGCGAACTCCTACAATGAGCAGTTCTTC
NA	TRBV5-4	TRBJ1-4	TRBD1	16	CASSSTGTGGEEKLFF	TGTGCCAGCAGCTCAACCGGGACAGGGGGCGAAGAAAAACTGTTTTTT
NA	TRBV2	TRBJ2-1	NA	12	CASSDGYNEQFF	TGTGCCAGCAGTGACGGCTACAATGAGCAGTTCTTC
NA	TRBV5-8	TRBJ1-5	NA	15	CASSPGTQLNQPQHF	TGTGCCAGCAGCCCCGGGACACAGCTCAATCAGCCCCAGCATTTT
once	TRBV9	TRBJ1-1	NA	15	CASSVGGGQNTEAFF	TGTGCCAGCAGCGTAGGCGGGGGACAGAACACTGAAGCTTTCTTT